This T cell receptor beta chain was identified during a study of spatial heterogeneity in lung cancer. Study background: The donors comprised 60 to 80 untreated early-stage non-small cell lung cancer patients.

V lost 7 bases and J 2 bases, leaving 14 bases between the germline ends. CDR1 is SQVTM and CDR2 is ANQGSEA in the germline V gene. This CDR3 is 13 amino acids long. The time point: blood at routine non-recurrence follow-up after resection. TCRdb used MiXCR to reprocess the 5' RACE reads, holding one entry per CDR3 protein. The profile covers about 36,000 distinct CDR3 sequences, with approximately 7.5% appearing a single time and over 8% taken by the ten largest. This receptor was obtained from a male donor with early-stage non-small cell lung cancer. The chain recombines TRBV29-1 with TRBJ1-1; tentative D call: TRBD1 (6 bases). Sequencing used PBMCs, obtained at follow-up. The CDR3 spells CSAVRGDNTEAFF. As DNA, the CDR3 is TGCAGCGCCGTAAGGGGGGACAACACTGAAGCTTTCTTT. The entire variable domain, with the rest obtained from reference TRBV29-1 and TRBJ1-1, is as follows: SAVISQKPSRDICQRGTSLTIQCQVDSQVTMMFWYRQQPGQSLTLIATANQGSEATYESGFVIDKFPISRPNLTFSTLTVSNMSPEDSSIYLCSAVRGDNTEAFFGQGTRLTVV.